This T cell receptor beta chain was sequenced for a study of T cells in Graves' hyperthyroidism and ophthalmopathy. Thyroid ultrasound and orbital computed tomography, with clinical symptoms and serum thyroxine and TRAb, informed diagnoses. From RNA transcripts, TCR beta CDR3 regions were amplified. A first-round RT-PCR of the TCR CDR3 used the HTBI primer set. MiXCR, applied by TCRdb to the multiplex PCR reads, yields one record per CDR3 protein. The sample records 550,000 to 700,000 distinct CDR3 sequences, about half being singletons. General study findings and limits: Patients with ophthalmopathy were separated from those with stable hyperthyroidism by a 13 V-J model. Most clonotypes expanded in thyroid above 0.001 were likewise present in blood. The model forecast ophthalmopathy, anticipating it by a median around 6.5 months before onset.

As to this clonotype: Its antigen is still unknown.

The sample comprised peripheral blood or thyroid tissue (not recorded which). The source of this sequence is an adult woman with Graves' disease, either hyperthyroidism or ophthalmopathy (not recorded which).

CDR3 region: CASRQLGGDTEAFF. CDR3 bases: TGTGCCAGCAGGCAGCTGGGGGGAGACACTGAAGCTTTCTTT. The rearrangement joins TRBV14 to TRBJ1-1, with TRBD1 as a possible D gene (5 bases). There are 14 residues in the CDR3. Trimming took 6 bases from V and 3 from J, leaving 14 bases between them. CDR1 is SGHDN, CDR2 FVKESK, per germline.